A single sample gave rise to the 32 T cell receptor beta chains below, sequenced in a study of cytomegalovirus exposure and HLA in healthy donors. The primer mix had 60 Vbeta and 13 Jbeta primers. TCRdb's table, derived via immunoSEQ multiplex PCR, lists solely in-frame clones and lacks some. In the table there are 35,000 to 45,000 clones, roughly 47% of which are singletons. The sequencing sample was made of PBMCs. The receptors shown here come from a human donor in good health.

This sequence joins TRBV6-5 and TRBJ2-5, with 7 positions matching TRBD2. Germline V lookup: CDR1 MNHEY, CDR2 SVGAGI. V lost 5 bases and J lost 0; bases outside the gene matches: 0. The CDR3 is 13 residues long. The chain's CDR3 is CASSGGDQETQYF. CDR3 coding DNA: TGTGCCAGCAGTGGGGGGGACCAAGAGACCCAGTACTTC.

The rearrangement uses TRBV7-9 and TRBJ2-5, with a possible D match to TRBD1 (6 bases). TRBJ2-7 explains the end of the DNA better; the J call may be wrong. The germline V gene has CDR1 SEHNR and CDR2 FQNEAQ (reference sequence). The CDR3 length is 15 residues. CDR3 in amino acids: CASSLASGASYEQYF. In DNA, the CDR3 is TGTGCCAGCAGCTTAGCATCAGGGGCTTCCTACGAGCAGTACTTC.

This clone came up a few times. V usage is TRBV12-5 and J usage is TRBJ2-3; 8 bases line up with TRBD2. This CDR3 is 14 amino acids long. V dropped 4 bases and J dropped 2; count of bases not matched to a gene: 2. Germline V lookup: CDR1 LGHNT, CDR2 FRNRAP. The CDR3 DNA follows: TGTGCTAGTGGTTGGCGGGAGGCCACAGATACGCAGTATTTT. This codes for CASGWREATDTQYF.

The chain combines TRBV6-1 with TRBJ1-1; 7 positions match TRBD1. The CDR3 is 13 amino acids. CDR1 MNHNS and CDR2 SASEGT come from the germline V gene. The trim removed 6 bases at V and 1 base at J, leaving 2 bases unmatched. CDR3: CASSGQANTEAFF. The DNA of the CDR3 is TGTGCCAGCAGCGGACAGGCGAACACTGAAGCTTTCTTT.

This rearrangement joins TRBV7-2 to TRBJ1-1; D perhaps matches TRBD1 (5 bases). V lost 5 bases and J lost 2, with 9 bases in between. The germline gives CDR1 SGHTA, CDR2 FQGNSA. The CDR3 sequence is 13 residues long. CDR3 coding DNA: TGTGCCAGCAGCCGGGGGGGAAACACTGAAGCTTTCTTT. It translates to CASSRGGNTEAFF.

The chain has TRBV7-2 and TRBJ1-6; D unresolved. The CDR3 is made up of 14 amino acids. V lost 1 base and J lost 6, with 7 bases in between. The germline V gene encodes CDR1 SGHTA and CDR2 FQGNSA. CDR3 nucleotides: TGTGCCAGCAGCTTAGTCCTCCCTAATTCACCCCTCCACTTT. Amino acids: CASSLVLPNSPLHF.

In this sample, this clone turned up a few times. V gene TRBV5-1 combines with J gene TRBJ1-6, with D tentatively TRBD1 (5 bases). CDR3 length: 15 amino acids. The germline V and J ends were trimmed by 3 bases and 9 bases, with 16 bases remaining between them. The germline CDR1 and CDR2 sequences are SGHRS and YFSETQ. CDR3 loop: CASSWGEENGSPLHF. DNA of the CDR3: TGCGCCAGCAGCTGGGGGGAGGAGAACGGTTCACCCCTCCACTTT.

A few counts support this clone. The chain links TRBV28 to TRBJ2-1; a possible D gene is TRBD2 (5 bases). The CDR3 consists of 12 residues. The germline V gene has CDR1 MDHEN and CDR2 SYDVKM. Trimming left V 5 bases short and J 10 bases short, with 12 bases between. This CDR3 is CASSPPGGEQFF. In DNA, the CDR3 is TGTGCCAGCAGTCCCCCAGGCGGGGAGCAGTTCTTC.

This rearrangement joins TRBV7-6 to TRBJ2-1; TRBD2 matches at 9 bases. Per the germline V gene, CDR1 is SGHVS and CDR2 is FNYEAQ. V dropped 1 base and J dropped 6; count of bases not matched to a gene: 7. CDR3 length: 16 amino acids. The CDR3 region is CASSLGASGTSNEQFF. The CDR3 nucleotides read TGTGCCAGCAGCTTAGGTGCTAGCGGGACCAGCAATGAGCAGTTCTTC.

The genes are TRBV6-5 and TRBJ2-5, with 8 positions matching TRBD2. V lost 7 bases, J lost 6 bases, and 10 bases stayed unmatched. CDR3 length: 14 amino acids. Germline V gene sequence: CDR1 MNHEY, CDR2 SVGAGI. CDR3 sequence: CASTSSGGQKTQYF. The DNA of the CDR3 is TGTGCCAGCACGAGCAGCGGGGGTCAGAAGACCCAGTACTTC.

This chain links TRBV15 with TRBJ2-2; a possible D gene is TRBD1 (5 bases). Germline CDR1 is LNHNV and CDR2 is YYDKDF (reference sequence). V lost 5 bases to trimming and J lost 6 bases, with 16 bases between them. CDR3 length: 15 amino acids. The DNA of the CDR3 is TGTGCCACCAGCGTCAGTCAGGGTTGGTCCGGGGAGCTGTTTTTT. This sequence encodes CATSVSQGWSGELFF.

Only a few counts were recorded for this clone. V is TRBV9 and J is TRBJ2-3; 11 bases line up with TRBD1. The CDR3 covers 16 residues. CDR1 is SGDLS, CDR2 YYNGEE, per germline. V was clipped by 6 bases and J by 3 bases; unmatched bases: 9. In DNA, the CDR3 is TGTGCCAGCACCCTGGGGCGGGACAGGGGGACAGATACGCAGTATTTT. Translated, it gives CASTLGRDRGTDTQYF. Full variable domain (remainder filled in from reference TRBV9 and TRBJ2-3): DSGVTQTPKHLITATGQRVTLRCSPRSGDLSVYWYQQSLDQGLQFLIQYYNGEERAKGNILERFSAQQFPDLHSELNLSSLELGDSALYFCASTLGRDRGTDTQYFGPGTRLTVL.

The genes are TRBV5-4 and TRBJ2-5; a possible D gene is TRBD2 (5 bases). Trimming left V 1 base short and J 2 bases short, with 9 bases between. CDR1 and CDR2 (germline): SGHNT, YYREEE (reference sequence). The CDR3 consists of 14 residues. CDR3 sequence reads: CASSLRLNQETQYF. CDR3 bases: TGTGCCAGCAGCTTGAGACTAAATCAAGAGACCCAGTACTTC.

The chain joins TRBV10-3 to TRBJ2-1; 9 nucleotides match TRBD2. Germline CDR1 ENHRY, CDR2 SYGVKD. J gave up 4 bases and V 3 bases, and 7 bases lay outside the gene matches. The CDR3 covers 16 residues. CDR3 loop: CAISENLAGVYNEQFF. The CDR3 DNA sequence: TGTGCCATCAGTGAAAATTTAGCGGGAGTTTACAATGAGCAGTTCTTC.

The chain uses TRBV11-2 and TRBJ2-1, with 7 positions matching TRBD1. This CDR3 region has 16 residues. Germline CDR1 is SGHAT and CDR2 is FQNNGV. Trimming cost V 0 bases and J 1 base; bases outside gene matches: 3. The CDR3, as DNA: TGTGCCAGCAGCTTAGACCTACAGGGGTCCTACAATGAGCAGTTCTTC. This translates into CASSLDLQGSYNEQFF.

This clone occurred a few times. The gene calls are TRBV11-2 and TRBJ2-5; possibly TRBD1 for D (6 bases). Trimming shortened V by 5 bases and J by 5 bases, and 18 bases separated the two germline ends. Germline V gives CDR1 SGHAT, CDR2 FQNNGV. The CDR3 covers 15 residues. The DNA for the CDR3 is TGTGCCAGCAGCCCACAGGGTTTGAAGGGGGAGACCCAGTACTTC. Its protein product is CASSPQGLKGETQYF.

The V gene is TRBV7-3, the J gene TRBJ2-2; 7 nucleotides agree with TRBD2. J gave up 9 bases and V 5 bases, and 15 bases lay outside the gene matches. The CDR3 spans 16 residues. CDR1 and CDR2 (germline): SGHTA, FQGTGA. Written as DNA, the CDR3 is TGTGCCAGCAGCCCCAGTCCTAGCGGACCTCGGCGGGAGCTGTTTTTT. It encodes CASSPSPSGPRRELFF.

This clone was seen a few times. The chain is built from TRBV28 and TRBJ1-4, with D unresolved. V was cut by 3 bases and J by 8 bases, with 13 bases left in between. The CDR3 length is 14 residues. The germline V gene has CDR1 MDHEN and CDR2 SYDVKM. CDR3 sequence reads: CASSLLWGDEKLFF. The CDR3 DNA follows: TGTGCCAGCAGTTTGCTCTGGGGAGACGAAAAACTGTTTTTT.

This clone was picked up a small number of times. The CDR3 bases are TGTGCCAGTACAATCTCTGGGGCCAACGTCCTGACTTTC. It yields the protein CASTISGANVLTF. The genes are TRBV19 and TRBJ2-6; no firm D call. This CDR3 spans 13 amino acids. V lost 7 bases to trimming and J lost 0 bases, with 4 bases between them. The germline gives CDR1 LNHDA, CDR2 SQIVND (reference sequence).

V is TRBV4-3 and J is TRBJ2-7, with 10 bases that match TRBD2. The CDR3 consists of 14 residues. V shed 4 bases and J 1 base; nucleotides not matched to a gene: 1. Germline CDR1 is LGHNA and CDR2 is YSLEER. The CDR3 sequence is CASSPSGGSYEQYF. CDR3 coding DNA: TGCGCCAGCAGCCCTAGCGGGGGATCCTACGAGCAGTACTTC.

The gene calls are TRBV7-2 and TRBJ1-1; possible D gene TRBD1, 6 bases. Trimming removed 3 bases from V and 6 bases from J, with 14 bases in between. Per germline, CDR1 SGHTA and CDR2 FQGNSA. The CDR3 has 14 residues. The CDR3 here is CASSFYTGQPEAFF. In DNA, the CDR3 is TGTGCCAGCAGCTTTTACACAGGGCAACCTGAAGCTTTCTTT. The variable domain in full, completed from reference TRBV7-2 and TRBJ1-1, reads GAGVSQSPSNKVTEKGKDVELRCDPISGHTALYWYRQSLGQGLEFLIYFQGNSAPDKSGLPSDRFSAERTGGSVSTLTIQRTQQEDSAVYLCASSFYTGQPEAFFGQGTRLTVV.

This chain joins TRBV7-2 and TRBJ2-7; unclear D gene. Trimming took off 3 bases at V and 0 bases at J, with 12 bases between the two ends. Germline V CDR1 and CDR2: SGHTA, FQGNSA. The CDR3 extends over 15 amino acids. The chain's CDR3 is CASSFSATRSYEQYF. The CDR3 DNA follows: TGTGCCAGCAGCTTTTCAGCGACCCGCTCCTACGAGCAGTACTTC.

The V gene is TRBV9, the J gene TRBJ2-1; no clear D gene. This CDR3 contains 16 residues. Germline-derived CDR1 and CDR2 are SGDLS and YYNGEE. V lost 1 base and J 0 bases, leaving 11 bases between the germline ends. In DNA, the CDR3 is TGTGCCAGCAGCGTAATGGCCACCCGCTCCTACAATGAGCAGTTCTTC. As protein: CASSVMATRSYNEQFF.

This chain uses TRBV30 with TRBJ1-2; D possibly corresponds to TRBD1 (6 bases). This CDR3 has 13 residues. The germline V gene encodes CDR1 GTSNPN and CDR2 SVGIG (reference sequence). V lost 3 bases, J lost 9 bases, and 17 bases lay in between. This chain's CDR3 is CAWSPGHSPSYTF. CDR3 in DNA: TGTGCCTGGAGCCCGGGACACAGCCCGAGCTACACCTTC.

The chain combines TRBV7-2 with TRBJ2-1; D may be TRBD2 (6 bases). The CDR3 runs 16 residues. Germline values: CDR1 SGHTA, CDR2 FQGNSA. V was cut by 0 bases and J by 4 bases, with 13 bases left in between. CDR3 in amino acids: CASSLAGDSRYNEQFF. The CDR3 nucleotides read TGTGCCAGCAGCTTAGCGGGGGACTCCCGATACAATGAGCAGTTCTTC.

The rearrangement links TRBV19 to TRBJ1-4; perhaps TRBD1 as D (5 bases). Germline-derived CDR1 and CDR2 are LNHDA and SQIVND (reference sequence). V lost 5 bases to trimming and J lost 4 bases, with 11 bases between them. The CDR3 is 14 residues long. The CDR3 region is CASSWGVLNEKLFF. CDR3 DNA sequence: TGTGCCAGTAGTTGGGGGGTACTTAATGAAAAACTGTTTTTT.

This clone was found a few times. V and J are TRBV6-6 and TRBJ1-3, with D perhaps matching TRBD1 (5 bases). V shed 2 bases and J shed 3 bases, with 11 bases lying between them. Germline assignment: CDR1 MNHNY and CDR2 SVGAGI (reference sequence). The CDR3 totals 15 residues. CDR3 region: CASSYQSGVGNTIYF. Written as DNA, the CDR3 is TGTGCCAGCAGTTACCAGTCGGGGGTTGGAAACACCATATATTTT.

CDR3 loop: CASSPGGSSGYTF. Here the CDR3 DNA reads TGTGCCAGCAGCCCCGGGGGAAGTTCGGGCTACACCTTC. The chain uses TRBV6-5 and TRBJ1-2; possibly TRBD1 for D (5 bases). The V end was cut by 6 bases, the J end by 8 bases, with 16 bases between. This CDR3 is built from 13 residues. CDR1 and CDR2 from the germline V gene are MNHEY and SVGAGI.

The V gene is TRBV6-5, the J gene TRBJ1-1; 7 nucleotides agree with TRBD1. Germline V lookup: CDR1 MNHEY, CDR2 SVGAGI. This CDR3 has 14 residues. The junction had 7 bases not matched to a gene; V was cut back by 5 bases and J by 4 bases. The CDR3 loop reads CASSGRQGGTEAFF. CDR3 bases: TGTGCCAGCAGTGGGAGACAGGGAGGCACTGAAGCTTTCTTT.

This rearrangement joins TRBV15 to TRBJ2-2; D not certain. The V end lost 0 bases, the J end lost 4 bases, and 6 bases lay between the germline ends. The germline gives CDR1 LNHNV, CDR2 YYDKDF (reference sequence). The length of the CDR3 is 14 residues. The CDR3 loop is CATSRDPSTGELFF. CDR3 DNA sequence: TGTGCCACCAGCAGAGATCCCAGCACCGGGGAGCTGTTTTTT.

This clone has just a few counts. The rearrangement links TRBV19 to TRBJ1-6; 8 nucleotides line up with TRBD1. CDR3 length: 16 amino acids. Germline loops: CDR1 LNHDA, CDR2 SQIVND (reference sequence). V shed 0 bases, J shed 9 bases, and the junction held 7 bases outside the gene matches. The CDR3 region is CASSIDQAGGGSPLHF. The CDR3 nucleotides are TGTGCCAGTAGTATAGATCAGGCAGGGGGCGGTTCACCCCTCCACTTT.

The genes are TRBV7-6 and TRBJ2-3; a possible D gene is TRBD2 (6 bases). The CDR3 covers 17 residues. Deletions cut 1 base from V and 4 bases from J, with 18 bases between. Per the germline V gene, CDR1 is SGHVS and CDR2 is FNYEAQ. The CDR3 spells CASSLEYRTIRADTQYF. DNA of the CDR3: TGTGCCAGCAGCTTAGAGTACCGGACTATAAGGGCAGATACGCAGTATTTT.